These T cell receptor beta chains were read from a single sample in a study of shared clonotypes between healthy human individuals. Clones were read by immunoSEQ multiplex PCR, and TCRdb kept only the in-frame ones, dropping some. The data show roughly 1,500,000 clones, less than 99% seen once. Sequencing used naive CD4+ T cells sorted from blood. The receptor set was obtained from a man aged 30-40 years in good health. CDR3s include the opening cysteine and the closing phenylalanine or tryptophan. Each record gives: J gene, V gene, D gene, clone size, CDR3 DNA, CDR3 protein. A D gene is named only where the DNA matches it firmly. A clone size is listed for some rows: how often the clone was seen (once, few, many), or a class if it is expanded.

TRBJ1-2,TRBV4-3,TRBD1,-,TGCGCCAGCAGCCAATTTCATACGACAGGGGGCTATGGCTACACCTTC,CASSQFHTTGGYGYTF
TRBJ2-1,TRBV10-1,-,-,TGCGCCAGCAGTGAGTCGGGAGAAACCTACAATGAGCAGTTCTTC,CASSESGETYNEQFF
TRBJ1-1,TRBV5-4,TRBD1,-,TGTGCCAGCAGCGCGGACAGGGGCCCTCTGAACACTGAAGCTTTCTTT,CASSADRGPLNTEAFF
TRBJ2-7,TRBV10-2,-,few,TGCGCCAGCAAGGACGGCTACGAGCAGTACTTC,CASKDGYEQYF
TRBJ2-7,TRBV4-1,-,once,TGCGCCAGCAGCCAAGATGGGATCTGGGGCTCCTACGAGCAGTACTTC,CASSQDGIWGSYEQYF
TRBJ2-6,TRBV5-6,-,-,TGTGCCAGCAGCACCGCAGGGGCGGGCTCTGGGGCCAACGTCCTGACTTTC,CASSTAGAGSGANVLTF
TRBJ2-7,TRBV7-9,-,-,TGTGCCAGCAGCTTAGGGCAGCCACGTTACGAGCAGTACTTC,CASSLGQPRYEQYF
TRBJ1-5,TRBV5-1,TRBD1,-,TGCGCCAGCAGCCCGACAGGGGGAAGCAATCAGCCCCAGCATTTT,CASSPTGGSNQPQHF
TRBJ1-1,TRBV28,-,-,TGTGCCAGCAGTTTGTTAGGGAGCACTGAAGCTTTCTTT,CASSLLGSTEAFF
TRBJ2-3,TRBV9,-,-,TGTGCCAGCACGGGGAGGACAGATACGCAGTATTTT,CASTGRTDTQYF
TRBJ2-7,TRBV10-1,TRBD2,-,TGCGCCAGCAGTGCTAGCGGGAGGTACGAGCAGTACTTC,CASSASGRYEQYF
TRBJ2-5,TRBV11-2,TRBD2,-,TGTGCCAGCAGCCCTCAGGTCCTAGCGGGAGTTCAAGAGACCCAGTACTTC,CASSPQVLAGVQETQYF
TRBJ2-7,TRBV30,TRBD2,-,TGTGCCTGGAGGGTGGTAGGAGCGGGGACGAAGCAGTACTTC,CAWRVVGAGTKQYF
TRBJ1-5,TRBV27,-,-,TGTGCCAGCAGTTCCCAATGGCAAGTCAATCAGCCCCAGCATTTT,CASSSQWQVNQPQHF
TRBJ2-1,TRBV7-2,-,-,TGTGCCAGCAGCCCCCGGACCGTCTCCGACAATGAGCAGTTCTTC,CASSPRTVSDNEQFF
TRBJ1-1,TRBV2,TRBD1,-,TGTGCCAGCAGCACAGGGGGGATCGACACTGAAGCTTTCTTT,CASSTGGIDTEAFF
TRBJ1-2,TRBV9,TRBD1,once,TGTGCCAGCAGCGTGGACAGGGGGCTCGAAGGCTACACCTTC,CASSVDRGLEGYTF
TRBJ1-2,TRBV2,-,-,TGTGCCAGCACATTCTGGGGACGGGGCTACACCTTC,CASTFWGRGYTF
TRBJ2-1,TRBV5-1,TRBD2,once,TGCGCCAGCAGCTTGGACCCAGCGGGAGGGACCTACAATGAGCAGTTCTTC,CASSLDPAGGTYNEQFF
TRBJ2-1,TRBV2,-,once,TGTGCCAGCGGGACTGGAAACAATGAGCAGTTCTTC,CASGTGNNEQFF